The 27 T cell receptor beta chains given below trace back to one sample, sequenced in a study of control samples from healthy donors and cancer patients (dated by TCRdb to the early 2020s). The library relied on the immunoSEQ multiplex PCR assay. TCRdb provides this immuneACCESS table in a form limited to in-frame rearrangements. Some clones are lacking; in checked studies, under half of them reflect an unresolved V gene, and why the rest are absent is not known. The table for this sample lists 150,000 to 190,000 clones; over 90% of them were counted only once. The top ten constitute approximately 2.5% of the sample. Material: blood. The receptors stem from a man aged 45-65 years in good health.

The chain combines TRBV19 with TRBJ2-1, with D possibly being TRBD1 or TRBD2 (5 bases each). The CDR3 spans 13 residues. Trimming left V 7 bases short and J 8 bases short, with 15 bases between. In germline, CDR1 is LNHDA, CDR2 SQIVND (reference sequence). The chain's CDR3 is CASIHQRGDEQFF. CDR3 sequence (DNA): TGTGCCAGTATACATCAGAGGGGCGATGAGCAGTTCTTC.

The V and J genes are TRBV9 and TRBJ2-1, with TRBD2 identical over 12 bases. The CDR3 has 16 amino acids. Germline V lookup: CDR1 SGDLS, CDR2 YYNGEE. Losses at the gene ends were 1 base for V and 9 bases for J; bases not matched to a gene: 8. In nucleotides, the CDR3 is TGTGCCAGCAGCGTAAGTGGACTAGCGGGACTCGCTGAGCAGTTCTTC. Translation: CASSVSGLAGLAEQFF.

This chain joins TRBV6-5 and TRBJ2-1, with D maybe TRBD2 (5 bases). The CDR3 has 13 residues. Germline CDR1 MNHEY, CDR2 SVGAGI. Trimming removed 1 base from V and 8 bases from J, with 9 bases in between. CDR3 loop: CASSYLTTDEQFF. The CDR3 bases are TGTGCCAGCAGTTACTTGACTACGGATGAGCAGTTCTTC.

The rearrangement joins TRBV14 to TRBJ2-1; no clear D. This CDR3 contains 14 residues. The germline V gene has CDR1 SGHDN and CDR2 FVKESK. Trimming removed 0 bases from V and 3 bases from J, with 6 bases in between. The CDR3 is CASSQDPLYNEQFF. The CDR3 region has the DNA TGTGCCAGCAGCCAAGATCCCCTCTACAATGAGCAGTTCTTC.

The chain recombines TRBV5-1 with TRBJ1-6, with D possibly being TRBD1 (5 bases). Germline lookup yields CDR1 SGHRS and CDR2 YFSETQ. Trimming removed 2 bases at V and 10 bases at J, with 19 bases between. The CDR3 runs 16 residues. The CDR3 spells CASSLAQLGLGSPLHF. CDR3 coding DNA: TGCGCCAGCAGCTTAGCGCAGTTGGGGCTAGGGTCACCCCTCCACTTT.

The V gene is TRBV6-4, the J gene TRBJ2-1, with D possibly being TRBD1 (5 bases). V lost 4 bases to trimming and J lost 7 bases, with 14 bases between them. This CDR3 spans 14 amino acids. Germline V CDR1 and CDR2: MRHNA, SNTAGT. CDR3 sequence: CASSVTADRNEQFF. CDR3 bases: TGTGCCAGCAGTGTCACAGCAGACAGAAATGAGCAGTTCTTC.

V usage is TRBV3-1 (or the pseudogene TRBV3-2) and J usage is TRBJ2-1; D gene uncertain. V was clipped by 3 bases and J by 6 bases, with 15 bases between them. Germline assignment: CDR1 LGHDT and CDR2 YNNKEL (reference sequence). The CDR3 is 15 residues long. The CDR3 here is CASSHLSSPGNEQFF. In DNA form, the CDR3 reads TGTGCCAGCAGCCATTTGTCCAGTCCTGGCAATGAGCAGTTCTTC.

This chain connects TRBV28 to TRBJ2-1; D remains ambiguous. Germline V gene sequence: CDR1 MDHEN, CDR2 SYDVKM. V shed 2 bases and J shed 5 bases, with 10 bases lying between them. The CDR3 is 14 amino acids. CDR3 residues: CASSLNGRNNEQFF. DNA for the CDR3: TGTGCCAGCAGTTTAAACGGACGGAACAATGAGCAGTTCTTC.

The chain has TRBV15 and TRBJ2-5; a weak D match, TRBD2 (7 bases). Germline CDR1 is LNHNV and CDR2 is YYDKDF (reference sequence). The CDR3 runs to 15 residues. V was shortened by 1 base and J by 4 bases, with 13 bases between the two germline ends. The CDR3 sequence: CATSRAGGGRETQYF. Written as DNA, the CDR3 is TGTGCCACCAGCAGAGCCGGGGGCGGGAGAGAGACCCAGTACTTC.

J is TRBJ2-7 and V is TRBV7-9, with no clear D. Per the germline V gene, CDR1 is SEHNR and CDR2 is FQNEAQ (reference sequence). This CDR3 is 11 amino acids long. V was trimmed by 2 bases and J by 5 bases, leaving 4 bases between them. The CDR3 DNA follows: TGTGCCAGCAGCTTAAGGCACGAGCAGTACTTC. Translation: CASSLRHEQYF. Looking up the rest from reference TRBV7-9 and TRBJ2-7 gives the full variable domain: DTGVSQNPRHKITKRGQNVTFRCDPISEHNRLYWYRQTLGQGPEFLTYFQNEAQLEKSRLLSDRFSAERPKGSFSTLEIQRTEQGDSAMYLCASSLRHEQYFGPGTRLTVT.

V usage is TRBV5-1 and J usage is TRBJ2-1; no clear D. The CDR3 covers 14 residues. CDR1 is SGHRS and CDR2 is YFSETQ in the germline V gene. Trimming cost V 1 base and J 3 bases, with 8 bases left between them. CDR3 in amino acids: CASSLQADYNEQFF. The CDR3, as DNA: TGCGCCAGCAGCTTGCAGGCCGACTACAATGAGCAGTTCTTC. Based on the CDR3 plus reference TRBV5-1 and TRBJ2-1, the full variable domain is KAGVTQTPRYLIKTRGQQVTLSCSPISGHRSVSWYQQTPGQGLQFLFEYFSETQRNKGNFPGRFSGRQFSNSRSEMNVSTLELGDSALYLCASSLQADYNEQFFGPGTRLTVL.

The chain employs TRBV11-2 and TRBJ2-1; D perhaps matches TRBD2 (7 bases). V was shortened by 5 bases and J by 2 bases, with 16 bases between the two germline ends. Germline CDR1 is SGHAT and CDR2 is FQNNGV. The CDR3 extends over 16 amino acids. The CDR3 is CASSPPREGAYNEQFF. As DNA, the CDR3 is TGTGCCAGCAGCCCCCCTAGGGAGGGGGCCTACAATGAGCAGTTCTTC.

DNA for the CDR3: TGTGCCAGCAGCGAGAAGCCGGGTGTTCGGGATACGCAGTATTTT. It translates to CASSEKPGVRDTQYF. V and J are TRBV7-9 and TRBJ2-3; no definite D call. Between the trimmed V and J ends, which lost 5 bases and 6 bases, there was a span of 18 bases. This CDR3 region has 15 residues. The V gene's germline CDR1 is SEHNR and CDR2 FQNEAQ (reference sequence).

The chain uses TRBV5-1 and TRBJ1-4; D ambiguous. V gave up 4 bases and J gave up 5 bases, with 9 bases separating them. Germline CDR1 and CDR2: SGHRS and YFSETQ. This CDR3 region has 13 residues. The CDR3, as DNA: TGCGCCAGCAGCACTCGGGTAAATGAAAAACTGTTTTTT. This gives the protein CASSTRVNEKLFF.

This clone was observed a handful of times. The CDR3 sequence is CATSRQDQPQHF. In DNA form, the CDR3 reads TGTGCCACCAGCAGACAGGATCAGCCCCAGCATTTT. This rearrangement joins TRBV15 to TRBJ1-5; no reliable D call. The V gene's germline CDR1 is LNHNV and CDR2 YYDKDF (reference sequence). V was pared by 2 bases and J by 5 bases, with 4 bases between. The CDR3 sequence is 12 residues long.

V gene TRBV12-5 combines with J gene TRBJ1-1; no clear D. This CDR3 is 14 amino acids long. Germline V lookup: CDR1 LGHNT, CDR2 FRNRAP. With 2 bases removed from V and 1 base from J, the gap between germline ends came to 8 bases. In DNA, the CDR3 is TGTGCTAGTGGTTTGTACGGGAGGAACACTGAAGCTTTCTTT. It is translated as CASGLYGRNTEAFF.

The V and J genes are TRBV6-6 and TRBJ2-3; a possible D gene is TRBD2 (6 bases). This CDR3 has 14 amino acids. Germline CDR1 MNHNY, CDR2 SVGAGI (reference sequence). Trimming cost V 2 bases and J 2 bases, with 8 bases left between them. Here the CDR3 DNA reads TGTGCCAGCAGTTACGCGGGGTCCACAGATACGCAGTATTTT. It codes for CASSYAGSTDTQYF.

The V gene is TRBV5-1, the J gene TRBJ2-1; TRBD2 matches 7 bases. V shed 7 bases and J 0 bases; nucleotides not matched to a gene: 7. The germline V gene has CDR1 SGHRS and CDR2 YFSETQ. The CDR3 length is 15 residues. CDR3 loop: CASRASGSSYNEQFF. CDR3 bases: TGCGCCAGCCGTGCTAGCGGAAGCTCCTACAATGAGCAGTTCTTC.

V gene TRBV4-2 combines with J gene TRBJ1-6; D is perhaps TRBD1 (5 bases). This CDR3 is built from 15 residues. Germline V gene lookup returns CDR1 LGHNA and CDR2 YNFKEQ. V shed 3 bases and J shed 5 bases, with 11 bases lying between them. For the CDR3, the DNA is TGTGCCAGCAGCCAGGAGGGGCTCCATAATTCACCCCTCCACTTT. Its translation is CASSQEGLHNSPLHF.

The chain recombines TRBV29-1 with TRBJ1-3, with D tentatively TRBD1 (5 bases). The V gene's germline CDR1 is SQVTM and CDR2 ANQGSEA. The V and J ends lost 5 bases and 0 bases respectively, with 11 bases between them. There are 14 residues in the CDR3. The CDR3: CSVYDRNSGNTIYF. DNA for the CDR3: TGCAGCGTTTATGACAGAAACTCTGGAAACACCATATATTTT.

The J gene is TRBJ1-1, the V gene TRBV3-1 (or the pseudogene TRBV3-2); D remains ambiguous. Germline values: CDR1 LGHDT, CDR2 YNNKEL (reference sequence). V gave up 5 bases and J gave up 1 base, with 17 bases separating them. The CDR3 totals 16 residues. DNA for the CDR3: TGTGCCAGCAGCGCGGCCACCGGATTTAGGAACACTGAAGCTTTCTTT. It yields the protein CASSAATGFRNTEAFF.

The chain recombines TRBV5-8 with TRBJ1-3; tentatively, D is TRBD1 (5 bases). CDR3 size: 15 residues. The V end lost 2 bases, the J end lost 0 bases, and 9 bases lay between the germline ends. CDR1 SGHTS and CDR2 YDEGEE come from the germline V gene. The CDR3 here is CASSFPGLSGNTIYF. CDR3 sequence (DNA): TGTGCCAGCAGCTTCCCGGGGCTCTCTGGAAACACCATATATTTT. Variable domain in full (rest from reference TRBV5-8 and TRBJ1-3): EAGVTQSPTHLIKTRGQQATLRCSPISGHTSVYWYQQALGLGLQFLLWYDEGEERNRGNFPPRFSGRQFPNYSSELNVNALELEDSALYLCASSFPGLSGNTIYFGEGSWLTVV.

The chain is built from TRBV5-4 and TRBJ2-1; 7 bases align to TRBD2. Germline CDR1 and CDR2: SGHNT and YYREEE (reference sequence). CDR3 length: 15 residues. V lost 5 bases to trimming and J lost 2 bases; unmatched junction nucleotides: 7. CDR3 bases: TGTGCCAGCAGTTCTGAGCGGGAAACCTACAATGAGCAGTTCTTC. This gives the protein CASSSERETYNEQFF.

The CDR3 DNA reads TGTGCCAGCAGCTTAGGGCGATTGAATAATTCACCCCTCCACTTT. As protein: CASSLGRLNNSPLHF. V gene TRBV7-2 combines with J gene TRBJ1-6, with D hard to call. V was clipped by 1 base and J by 5 bases, with 9 bases between them. CDR3 length: 15 residues. Germline V gives CDR1 SGHTA, CDR2 FQGNSA.

V is TRBV19 and J is TRBJ2-1, with D tentatively TRBD2 (5 bases). Trimming left V 6 bases short and J 0 bases short, with 15 bases between. CDR1 is LNHDA and CDR2 is SQIVND in the germline V gene (reference sequence). This CDR3 comprises 16 residues. CDR3 protein: CASRRGSGVSYNEQFF. CDR3 sequence (DNA): TGTGCCAGTAGGAGAGGGAGCGGAGTCTCCTACAATGAGCAGTTCTTC.

Turning to this clone: This specimen includes other DNA sequences encoding the same CDR3. The chain couples TRBV6-1 to TRBJ1-2; 11 positions match TRBD1. The germline CDR1 and CDR2 sequences are MNHNS and SASEGT. The CDR3 is 15 amino acids. J was trimmed by 4 bases and V by 2 bases; bases with no gene match: 3. Here the CDR3 DNA reads TGTGCCAGCAGTGAACGGACAGGGGGCTTCTATGGCTACACCTTC. Amino acids: CASSERTGGFYGYTF.

The chain recombines TRBV9 with TRBJ2-1; TRBD2 matches at 14 bases. V lost 4 bases to trimming and J lost 7 bases; unmatched junction nucleotides: 4. This CDR3 contains 15 residues. Germline V gene data show CDR1 as SGDLS and CDR2 as YYNGEE. CDR3 loop: CASSLTSGRVNEQFF. As DNA, the CDR3 is TGTGCCAGCAGCCTGACTAGCGGGAGGGTGAATGAGCAGTTCTTC.